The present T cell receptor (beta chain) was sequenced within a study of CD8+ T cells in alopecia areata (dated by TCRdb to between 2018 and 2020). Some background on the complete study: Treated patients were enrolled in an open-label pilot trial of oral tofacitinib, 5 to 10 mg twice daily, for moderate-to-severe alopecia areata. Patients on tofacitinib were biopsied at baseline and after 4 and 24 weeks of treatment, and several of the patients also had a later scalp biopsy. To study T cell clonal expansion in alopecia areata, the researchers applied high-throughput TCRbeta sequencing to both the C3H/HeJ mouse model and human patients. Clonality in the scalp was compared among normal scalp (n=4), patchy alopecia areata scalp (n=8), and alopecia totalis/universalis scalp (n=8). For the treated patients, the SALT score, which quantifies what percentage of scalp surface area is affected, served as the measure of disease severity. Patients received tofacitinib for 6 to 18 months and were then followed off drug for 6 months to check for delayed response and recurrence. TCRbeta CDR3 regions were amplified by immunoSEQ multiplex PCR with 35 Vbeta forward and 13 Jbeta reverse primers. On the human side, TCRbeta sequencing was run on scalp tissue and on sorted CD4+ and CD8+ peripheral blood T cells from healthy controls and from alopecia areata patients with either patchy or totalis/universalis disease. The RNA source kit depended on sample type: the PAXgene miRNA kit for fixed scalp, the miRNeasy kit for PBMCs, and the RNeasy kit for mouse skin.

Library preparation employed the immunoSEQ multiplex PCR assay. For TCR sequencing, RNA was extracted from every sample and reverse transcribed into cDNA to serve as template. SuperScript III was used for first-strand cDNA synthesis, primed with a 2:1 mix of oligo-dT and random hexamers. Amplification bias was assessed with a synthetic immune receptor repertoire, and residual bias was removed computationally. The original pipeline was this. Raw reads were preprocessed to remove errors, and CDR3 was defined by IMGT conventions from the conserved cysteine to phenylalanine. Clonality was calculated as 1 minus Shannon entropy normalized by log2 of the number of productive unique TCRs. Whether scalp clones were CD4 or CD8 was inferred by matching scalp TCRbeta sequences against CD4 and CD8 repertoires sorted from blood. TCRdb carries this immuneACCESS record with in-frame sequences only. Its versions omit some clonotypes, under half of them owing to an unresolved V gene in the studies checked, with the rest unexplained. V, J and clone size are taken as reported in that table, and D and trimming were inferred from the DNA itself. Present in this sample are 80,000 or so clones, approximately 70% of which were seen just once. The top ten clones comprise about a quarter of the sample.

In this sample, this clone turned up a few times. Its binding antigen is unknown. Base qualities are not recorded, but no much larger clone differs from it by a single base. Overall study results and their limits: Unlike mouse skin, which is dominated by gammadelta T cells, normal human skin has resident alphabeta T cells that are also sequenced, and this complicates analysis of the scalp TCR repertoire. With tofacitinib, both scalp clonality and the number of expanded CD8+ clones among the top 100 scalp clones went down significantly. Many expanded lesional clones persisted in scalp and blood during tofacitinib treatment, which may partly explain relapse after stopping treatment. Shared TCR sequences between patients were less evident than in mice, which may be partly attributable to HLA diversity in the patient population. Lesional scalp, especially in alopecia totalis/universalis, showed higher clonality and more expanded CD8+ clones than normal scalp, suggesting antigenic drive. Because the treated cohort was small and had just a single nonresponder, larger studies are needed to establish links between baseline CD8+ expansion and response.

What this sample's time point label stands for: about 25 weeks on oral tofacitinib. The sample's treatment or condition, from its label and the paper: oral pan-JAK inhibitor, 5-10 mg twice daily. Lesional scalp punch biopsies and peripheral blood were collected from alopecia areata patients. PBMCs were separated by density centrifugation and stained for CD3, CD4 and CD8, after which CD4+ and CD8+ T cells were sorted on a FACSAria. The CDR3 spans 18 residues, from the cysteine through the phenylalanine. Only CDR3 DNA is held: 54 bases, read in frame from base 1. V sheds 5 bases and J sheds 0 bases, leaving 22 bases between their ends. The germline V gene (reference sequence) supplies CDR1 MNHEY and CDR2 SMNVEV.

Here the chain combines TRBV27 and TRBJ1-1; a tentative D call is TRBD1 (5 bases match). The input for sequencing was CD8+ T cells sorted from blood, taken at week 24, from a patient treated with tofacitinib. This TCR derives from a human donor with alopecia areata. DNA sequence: TGTGCCAGCAGTCTTATATCCCCCCGGGGGGGGATGAACACTGAAGCTTTCTTT. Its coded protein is CASSLISPRGGMNTEAFF.